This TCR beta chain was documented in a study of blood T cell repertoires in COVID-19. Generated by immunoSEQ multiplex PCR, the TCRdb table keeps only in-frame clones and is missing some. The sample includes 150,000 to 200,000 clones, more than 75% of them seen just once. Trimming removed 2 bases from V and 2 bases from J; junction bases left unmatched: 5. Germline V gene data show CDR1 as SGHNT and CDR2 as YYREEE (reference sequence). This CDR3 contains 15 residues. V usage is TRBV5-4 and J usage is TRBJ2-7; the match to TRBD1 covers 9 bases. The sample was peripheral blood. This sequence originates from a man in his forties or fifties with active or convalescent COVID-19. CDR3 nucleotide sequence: TGTGCCAGCAGCTTTCAAACAGGGGGCACCTACGAGCAGTACTTC. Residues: CASSFQTGGTYEQYF.